This is a list of T cell receptor beta chains from one sample in a study of blood T cell repertoires in COVID-19. Measured with immunoSEQ multiplex PCR; TCRdb has only the in-frame clones, and not every one. The table includes about 170,000 clones, roughly 78% detected once. The specimen sequenced was PBMCs or T cells enriched from blood (not recorded which). These receptor sequences come from a woman aged 70 to 79 in a cohort exposed to, infected with or recovered from COVID-19 (not recorded which). CDR3s include the opening cysteine and the closing phenylalanine or tryptophan. A D gene is named only where the DNA matches it firmly.

cdr3_length	j_call	d_call	v_call	cdr3_aa
13	TRBJ2-7	-	TRBV6-5	CASRGLSSYEQYF
16	TRBJ2-1	-	TRBV4-1	CASSQEGAGAYNEQFF
16	TRBJ1-2	TRBD1	TRBV2	CASIGTQGAFFYGYTF
12	TRBJ2-1	-	TRBV5-1	CASSLALNEQFF
11	TRBJ2-1	-	TRBV5-8	CASSLGPEVFF
17	TRBJ1-5	-	TRBV14	CASSQEGRGMDNQPQHF
15	TRBJ2-2	-	TRBV7-2	CASSLAGINTGELFF
12	TRBJ1-4	-	TRBV12-3/TRBV12-4	CASLGPREKLFF
15	TRBJ2-5	TRBD1	TRBV5-4	CASKTRQGPQETQYF
15	TRBJ2-5	TRBD2	TRBV7-8	CASSFPTSGRETQYF
13	TRBJ1-3	-	TRBV10-3	CAISEIQGNTIYF
15	TRBJ1-5	TRBD1	TRBV4-2	CASSLNRDRNQPQHF
10	TRBJ1-2	-	TRBV20-1	CSAKAGNYTF
16	TRBJ2-3	TRBD1	TRBV7-2	CASSLTGRYVTDTQYF
17	TRBJ2-3	TRBD1	TRBV4-2	CASSQDRDRGLTDTQYF
17	TRBJ2-2	TRBD2	TRBV7-9	CASSTPPGLAGDWGVPF
13	TRBJ1-1	-	TRBV12-3/TRBV12-4	CASSLTMNTEAFF
13	TRBJ1-6	-	TRBV5-1	CASSLEDGSPLHF
14	TRBJ1-4	TRBD1	TRBV4-1	CASSPTGGYEKLFF
17	TRBJ1-5	-	TRBV5-8	CASSRTPAGSRNQPQHF
14	TRBJ1-2	-	TRBV7-8	CASSLGRTAYGYTF
14	TRBJ2-1	-	TRBV11-1	CASSQTLAAAEEFF
15	TRBJ2-7	-	TRBV11-2	CASSLGELRLYEQYF
12	TRBJ1-5	-	TRBV7-2	CASSLFDQPQHF
16	TRBJ2-1	TRBD2	TRBV18	CASSPGLAGGNNEQFF
13	TRBJ2-3	-	TRBV6-5	CASTLRVADTQYF
16	TRBJ1-2	TRBD1	TRBV9	CASSVTTGGANYGYTF
17	TRBJ2-1	TRBD2	TRBV6-4	CASPTSGRLCSYNEQFF
15	TRBJ2-1	TRBD2	TRBV5-3	CARSLAGLGLGEQFF
13	TRBJ1-5	-	TRBV2	CASAAQSEQPQHF
15	TRBJ2-7	-	TRBV6-5	CASSYSFSASYEQYF
14	TRBJ1-2	TRBD1	TRBV7-9	CASSPRGSTYGYTF
16	TRBJ1-1	-	TRBV6-5	CASSYWAAQRGTEAFF
16	TRBJ2-1	TRBD2	TRBV20-1	CSASISGRGLPNEQFF
13	TRBJ1-1	-	TRBV27	CASSVTVNTEAFF